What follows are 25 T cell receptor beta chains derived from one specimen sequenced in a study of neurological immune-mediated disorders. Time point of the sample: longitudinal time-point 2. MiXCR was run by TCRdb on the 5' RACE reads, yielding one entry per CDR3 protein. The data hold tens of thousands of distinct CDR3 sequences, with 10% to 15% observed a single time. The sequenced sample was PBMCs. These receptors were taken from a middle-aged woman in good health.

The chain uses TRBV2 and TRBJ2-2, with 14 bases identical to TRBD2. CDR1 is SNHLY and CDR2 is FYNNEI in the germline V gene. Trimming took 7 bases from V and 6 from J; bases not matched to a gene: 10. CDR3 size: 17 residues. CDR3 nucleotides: TGTGCCAGCACCTTAAACCTGGGACTAGCGGGAGCCGGGGAGCTGTTTTTT. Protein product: CASTLNLGLAGAGELFF.

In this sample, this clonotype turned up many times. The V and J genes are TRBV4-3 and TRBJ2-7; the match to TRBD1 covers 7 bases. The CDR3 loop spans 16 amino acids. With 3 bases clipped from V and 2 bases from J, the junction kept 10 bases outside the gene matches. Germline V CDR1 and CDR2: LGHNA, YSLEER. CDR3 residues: CASSHLQGTATYEQYF. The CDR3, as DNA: TGCGCCAGCAGCCATCTCCAAGGGACAGCGACCTACGAGCAGTACTTC.

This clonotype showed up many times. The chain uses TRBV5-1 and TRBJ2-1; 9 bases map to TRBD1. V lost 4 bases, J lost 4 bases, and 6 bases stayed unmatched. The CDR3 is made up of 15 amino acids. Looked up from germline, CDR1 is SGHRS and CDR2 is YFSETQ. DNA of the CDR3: TGCGCCAGCAGCAGGGGACAGGGACTATACAATGAGCAGTTCTTC. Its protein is CASSRGQGLYNEQFF.

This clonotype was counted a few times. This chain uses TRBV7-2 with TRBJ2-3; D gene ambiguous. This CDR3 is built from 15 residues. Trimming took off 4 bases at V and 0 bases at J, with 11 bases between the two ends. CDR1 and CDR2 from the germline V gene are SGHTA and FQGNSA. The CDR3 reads CASSSRLRSTDTQYF. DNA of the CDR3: TGTGCCAGCAGCTCACGACTCAGGAGCACAGATACGCAGTATTTT.

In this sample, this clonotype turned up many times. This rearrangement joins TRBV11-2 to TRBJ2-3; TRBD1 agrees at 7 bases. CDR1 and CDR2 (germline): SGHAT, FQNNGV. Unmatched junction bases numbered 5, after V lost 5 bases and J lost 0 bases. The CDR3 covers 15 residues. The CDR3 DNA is TGTGCCAGCAGCAGGTGGGACAGTAGCACAGATACGCAGTATTTT. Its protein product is CASSRWDSSTDTQYF.

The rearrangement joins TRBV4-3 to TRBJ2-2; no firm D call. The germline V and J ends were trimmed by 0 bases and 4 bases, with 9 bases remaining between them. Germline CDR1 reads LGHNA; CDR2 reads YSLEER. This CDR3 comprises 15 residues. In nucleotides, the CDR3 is TGCGCCAGCAGCCAAGAGGTACTACTCACCGGGGAGCTGTTTTTT. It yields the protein CASSQEVLLTGELFF.

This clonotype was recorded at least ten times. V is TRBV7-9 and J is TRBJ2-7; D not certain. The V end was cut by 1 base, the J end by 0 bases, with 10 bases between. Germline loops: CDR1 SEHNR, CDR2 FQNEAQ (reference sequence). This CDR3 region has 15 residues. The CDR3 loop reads CASSLGSLSSYEQYF. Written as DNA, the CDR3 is TGTGCCAGCAGCTTAGGCAGCCTGTCCTCCTACGAGCAGTACTTC.

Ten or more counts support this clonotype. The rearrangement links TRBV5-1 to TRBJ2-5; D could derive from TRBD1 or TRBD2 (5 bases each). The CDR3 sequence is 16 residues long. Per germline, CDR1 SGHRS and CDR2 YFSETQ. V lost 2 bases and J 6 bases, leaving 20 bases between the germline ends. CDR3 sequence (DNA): TGCGCCAGCAGCTTCCGGGACCCAACAAACGGGAAGACCCAGTACTTC. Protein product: CASSFRDPTNGKTQYF.

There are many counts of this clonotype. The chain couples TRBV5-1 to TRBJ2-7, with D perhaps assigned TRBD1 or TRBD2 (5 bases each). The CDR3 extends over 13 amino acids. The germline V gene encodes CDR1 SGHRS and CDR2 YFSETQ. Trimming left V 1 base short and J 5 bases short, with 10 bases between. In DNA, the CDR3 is TGCGCCAGCAGCTTGCCCAGGGAGAACGAGCAGTACTTC. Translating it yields CASSLPRENEQYF. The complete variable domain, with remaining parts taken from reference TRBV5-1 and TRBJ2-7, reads KAGVTQTPRYLIKTRGQQVTLSCSPISGHRSVSWYQQTPGQGLQFLFEYFSETQRNKGNFPGRFSGRQFSNSRSEMNVSTLELGDSALYLCASSLPRENEQYFGPGTRLTVT.

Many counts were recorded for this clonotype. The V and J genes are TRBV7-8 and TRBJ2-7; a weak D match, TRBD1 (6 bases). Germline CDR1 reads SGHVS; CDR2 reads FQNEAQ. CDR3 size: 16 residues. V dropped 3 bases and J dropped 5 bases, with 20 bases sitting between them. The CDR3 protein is CASSFLAVGRGNEQYF. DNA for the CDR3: TGTGCCAGCAGCTTTTTGGCTGTCGGCAGGGGAAACGAGCAGTACTTC.

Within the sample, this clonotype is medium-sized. CDR3 bases: TGTGCCAGCAGTTACTCATTTTCGGCGACCACTGAAGCTTTCTTT. This encodes CASSYSFSATTEAFF. This chain connects TRBV6-5 to TRBJ1-1; D ambiguous. Germline V gives CDR1 MNHEY, CDR2 SVGAGI. The V end was cut by 0 bases, the J end by 4 bases, with 12 bases between. This CDR3 is 15 amino acids long.

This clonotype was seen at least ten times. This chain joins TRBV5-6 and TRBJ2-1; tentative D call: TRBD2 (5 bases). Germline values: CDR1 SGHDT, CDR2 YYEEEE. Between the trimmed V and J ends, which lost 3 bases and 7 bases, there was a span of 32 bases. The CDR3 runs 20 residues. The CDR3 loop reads CASSWSQDDIQAVFHNEQFF. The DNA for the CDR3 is TGTGCCAGCAGCTGGTCACAAGATGATATACAAGCGGTTTTCCATAATGAGCAGTTCTTC.

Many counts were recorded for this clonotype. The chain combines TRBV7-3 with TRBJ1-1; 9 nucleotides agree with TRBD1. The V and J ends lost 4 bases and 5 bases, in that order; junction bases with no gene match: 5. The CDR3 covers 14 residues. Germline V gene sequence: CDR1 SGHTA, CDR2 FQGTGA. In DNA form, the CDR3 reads TGTGCCAGCAGCTCTCGGACAGGGGATACTGAAGCTTTCTTT. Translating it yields CASSSRTGDTEAFF.

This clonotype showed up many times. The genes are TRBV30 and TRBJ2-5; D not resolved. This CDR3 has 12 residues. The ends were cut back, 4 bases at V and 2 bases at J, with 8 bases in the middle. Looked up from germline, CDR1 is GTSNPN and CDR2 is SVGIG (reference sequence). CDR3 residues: CAWMGPQETQYF. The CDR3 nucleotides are TGTGCCTGGATGGGCCCACAAGAGACCCAGTACTTC.

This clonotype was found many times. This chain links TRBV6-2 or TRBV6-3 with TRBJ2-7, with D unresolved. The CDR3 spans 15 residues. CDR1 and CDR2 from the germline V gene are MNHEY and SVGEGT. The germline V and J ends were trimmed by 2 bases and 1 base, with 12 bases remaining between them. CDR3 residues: CASSYTPPGSYEQYF. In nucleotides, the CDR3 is TGTGCCAGCAGTTACACCCCGCCAGGATCCTACGAGCAGTACTTC.

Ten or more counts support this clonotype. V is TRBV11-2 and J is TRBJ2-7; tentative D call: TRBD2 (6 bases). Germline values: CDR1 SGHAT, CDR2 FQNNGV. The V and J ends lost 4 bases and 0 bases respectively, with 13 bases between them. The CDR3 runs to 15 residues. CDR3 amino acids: CASSSGGRCSYEQYF. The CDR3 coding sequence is TGTGCCAGCAGCTCCGGAGGGCGTTGCTCCTACGAGCAGTACTTC.

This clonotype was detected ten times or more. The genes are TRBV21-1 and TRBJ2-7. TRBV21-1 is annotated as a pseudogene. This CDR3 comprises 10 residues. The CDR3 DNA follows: TGTGCCAGCCTAGACTACGAGCAGTACTTC. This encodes CASLDYEQYF.

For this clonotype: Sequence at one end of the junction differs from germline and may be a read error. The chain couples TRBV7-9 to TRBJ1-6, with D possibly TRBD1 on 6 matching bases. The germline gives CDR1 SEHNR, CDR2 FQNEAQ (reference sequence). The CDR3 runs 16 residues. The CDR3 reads CASSPTTQGYNSSLHF. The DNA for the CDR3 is TGTGCCAGCAGCCCCACAACGCAGGGGTATAATTCATCCCTCCATTTT. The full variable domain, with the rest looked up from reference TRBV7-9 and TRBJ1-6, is DTGVSQNPRHKITKRGQNVTFRCDPISEHNRLYWYRQTLGQGPEFLTYFQNEAQLEKSRLLSDRFSAERPKGSFSTLEIQRTEQGDSAMYLCASSPTTQGYNSSLHFGNGTRLTVT.

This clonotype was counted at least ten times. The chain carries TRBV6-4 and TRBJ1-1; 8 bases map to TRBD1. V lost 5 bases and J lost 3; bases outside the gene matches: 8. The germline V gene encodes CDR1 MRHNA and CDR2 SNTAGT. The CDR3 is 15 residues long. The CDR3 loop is CASSPRPTGDTEAFF. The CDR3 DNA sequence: TGTGCCAGCAGTCCGAGACCGACAGGGGACACTGAAGCTTTCTTT.

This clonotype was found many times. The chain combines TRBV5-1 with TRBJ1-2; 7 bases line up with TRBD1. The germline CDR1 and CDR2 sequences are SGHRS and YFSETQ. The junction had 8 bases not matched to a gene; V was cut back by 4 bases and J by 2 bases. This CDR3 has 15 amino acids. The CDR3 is CASSRGDSQNYGYTF. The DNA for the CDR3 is TGCGCCAGCAGCCGCGGGGACAGCCAGAACTATGGCTACACCTTC.

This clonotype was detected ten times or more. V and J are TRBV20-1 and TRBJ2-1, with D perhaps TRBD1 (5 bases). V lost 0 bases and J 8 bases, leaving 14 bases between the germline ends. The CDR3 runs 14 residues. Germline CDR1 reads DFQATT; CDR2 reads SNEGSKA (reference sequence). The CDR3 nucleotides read TGCAGTGCTAGAGATGGAGCAGGGCTCGATGAGCAGTTCTTC. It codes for CSARDGAGLDEQFF.

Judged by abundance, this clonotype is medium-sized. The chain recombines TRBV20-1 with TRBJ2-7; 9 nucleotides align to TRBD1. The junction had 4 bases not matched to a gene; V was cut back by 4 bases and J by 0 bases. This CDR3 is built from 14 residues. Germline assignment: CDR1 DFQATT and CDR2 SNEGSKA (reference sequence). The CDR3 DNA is TGCAGTGCTACCAGGGACAGGGACTCCTACGAGCAGTACTTC. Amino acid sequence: CSATRDRDSYEQYF.

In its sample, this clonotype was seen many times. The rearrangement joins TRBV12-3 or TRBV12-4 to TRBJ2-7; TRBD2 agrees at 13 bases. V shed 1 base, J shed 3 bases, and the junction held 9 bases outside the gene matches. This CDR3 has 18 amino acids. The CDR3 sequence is CASSLGLAGGPALYEQYF. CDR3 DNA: TGTGCCAGCAGTTTAGGACTAGCGGGGGGTCCCGCCCTCTACGAGCAGTACTTC.

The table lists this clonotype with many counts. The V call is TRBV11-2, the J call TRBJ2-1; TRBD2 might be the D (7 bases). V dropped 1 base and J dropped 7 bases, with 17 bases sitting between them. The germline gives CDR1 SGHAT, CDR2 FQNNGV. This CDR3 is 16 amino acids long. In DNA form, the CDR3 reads TGTGCCAGCAGCTTAGGCCGGGGGGCGTTCGTTAATGAGCAGTTCTTC. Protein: CASSLGRGAFVNEQFF.

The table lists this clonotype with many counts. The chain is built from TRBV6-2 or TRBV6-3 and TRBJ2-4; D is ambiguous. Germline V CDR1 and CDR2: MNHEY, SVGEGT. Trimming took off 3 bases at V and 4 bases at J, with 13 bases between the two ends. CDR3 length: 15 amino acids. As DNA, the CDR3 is TGTGCCAGCAGTTATTCCGCAGCGAAAAAAAACATTCAGTACTTC. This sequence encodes CASSYSAAKKNIQYF.